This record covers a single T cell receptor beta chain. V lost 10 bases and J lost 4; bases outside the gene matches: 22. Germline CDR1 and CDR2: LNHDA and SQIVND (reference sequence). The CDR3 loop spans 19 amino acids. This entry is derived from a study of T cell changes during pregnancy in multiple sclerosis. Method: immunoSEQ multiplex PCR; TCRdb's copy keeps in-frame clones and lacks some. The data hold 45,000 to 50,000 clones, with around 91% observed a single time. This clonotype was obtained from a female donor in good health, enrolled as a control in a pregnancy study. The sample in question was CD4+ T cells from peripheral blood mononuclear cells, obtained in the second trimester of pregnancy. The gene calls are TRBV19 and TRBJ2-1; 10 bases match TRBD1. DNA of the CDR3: TGTGCCACGAAAAGGACCGGGACAGGGGATAGTTTTCAATACAATGAGCAGTTCTTC. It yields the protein CATKRTGTGDSFQYNEQFF.